The rows below give T cell receptor beta chains drawn from one sample of a study of cytomegalovirus exposure and HLA in healthy donors. TCRdb's copy holds only in-frame clones and misses some; the assay was immunoSEQ multiplex PCR. Its listing shows about 70,000 clones. Material: PBMCs. Receptors originate from a female donor in good health and CMV-seropositive. The CDR3 runs from the conserved cysteine through the conserved F or W. Each record gives: V gene, J gene, D gene, CDR3 protein, CDR3 DNA. The D gene is left open where the match is weak.

TRBV30	TRBJ2-7	TRBD2	CAWSVTSGYEQYF	TGTGCCTGGAGTGTCACTAGCGGGTACGAGCAGTACTTC
TRBV5-5	TRBJ2-1	-	CASSLAGVSYNEQFF	TGTGCCAGCAGCTTGGCGGGGGTTTCTTACAATGAGCAGTTCTTC
TRBV6-5	TRBJ1-2	-	CASRPDRKVYGYTF	TGTGCCAGCAGACCCGACAGAAAGGTCTATGGCTACACCTTC
TRBV28	TRBJ1-1	-	CASSLDQADTEAFF	TGTGCCAGCAGTTTAGATCAGGCCGACACTGAAGCTTTCTTT
TRBV10-2	TRBJ1-1	TRBD1	CASNLGGSNTEAFF	TGCGCCAGCAACCTAGGGGGCTCGAACACTGAAGCTTTCTTT
TRBV29-1	TRBJ2-5	TRBD2	CSVGAGGLPRYF	TGCAGCGTTGGGGCGGGGGGACTCCCCCGGTACTTC
TRBV7-2	TRBJ2-1	-	CASSLVPGPSYNEQFF	TGTGCCAGCAGCTTAGTGCCGGGTCCCTCCTACAATGAGCAGTTCTTC
TRBV9	TRBJ2-7	-	CASSVAAGETYEQYF	TGTGCCAGCAGCGTAGCGGCGGGTGAGACCTACGAGCAGTACTTC
TRBV19	TRBJ2-5	-	CASGRAQETQYF	TGTGCCAGCGGCAGGGCACAAGAGACCCAGTACTTC
TRBV7-9	TRBJ2-5	-	CASSLGWPTSHQETQYF	TGTGCCAGCAGCTTAGGATGGCCCACATCCCACCAAGAGACCCAGTACTTC
TRBV9	TRBJ1-1	-	CASSLGGRGEAFF	TGTGCCAGCAGCTTAGGAGGACGGGGTGAAGCTTTCTTT
TRBV6-1	TRBJ2-7	-	CASRWKGGDEQYF	TGTGCCAGCAGATGGAAAGGGGGAGACGAGCAGTACTTC
TRBV6-1	TRBJ1-1	-	CASSELLESVTEAFF	TGTGCCAGCAGTGAATTATTGGAGTCGGTCACTGAAGCTTTCTTT